A selection of T cell receptor beta chains follows, all from one sample in a study of blood T cell repertoires in COVID-19. Here immunoSEQ multiplex PCR was the method, and the copy in TCRdb shows in-frame clones only, minus some. This sample has approximately 280,000 clones, with around 89% found just once. What was sequenced was peripheral blood. The receptors originated from a man aged 40-49 years with acute or convalescent COVID-19. The CDR3 runs from the conserved cysteine through the conserved F or W. The order of the fields is V gene, J gene, D gene, clone size, CDR3 DNA, CDR3 protein. A D gene is named only where the DNA matches it firmly. Not all rows give a size; the values are once, few, many and, for expanded clones, a class.

>TRBV5-1|TRBJ1-1|-|few
TGCGCCAGCAGCTTATTCTCAGGGAACACTGAAGCTTTCTTT
CASSLFSGNTEAFF
>TRBV7-9|TRBJ1-1|-|-
TGTGCCAGCAGCTTAGGTGCGTCGGTTGAAGCTTTCTTT
CASSLGASVEAFF
>TRBV6-6|TRBJ1-2|-|few
TGTGCCAGCAGCTCCACCGGACAATTAAAGGGCTACACCTTC
CASSSTGQLKGYTF
>TRBV10-3|TRBJ2-7|-|-
TGTGCCTCCGAGAAGAGCGGGACAGGCTACGAGCAGTACTTC
CASEKSGTGYEQYF
>TRBV19|TRBJ1-6|-|-
TGTGCCAGTAATTCCTGGAGCTCCTATAATTCACCCCTCCACTTT
CASNSWSSYNSPLHF
>TRBV19|TRBJ2-7|TRBD1|-
TGTGCCAGTAGTAAGATACCGGGACAGGCCACCTACGAGCAGTACTTC
CASSKIPGQATYEQYF
>TRBV5-1|TRBJ2-7|-|-
TGCGCCAGCAGTTATGAATTGCTAGGGAGCTCCTACGAGCAGTACTTC
CASSYELLGSSYEQYF
>TRBV5-1|TRBJ2-2|-|once
TGCGCCAGCAGCTTCCAGGAAAGAAACACCGGGGAGCTGTTTTTT
CASSFQERNTGELFF
>TRBV3-1/TRBV3-2|TRBJ1-5|TRBD1|-
TGTGCCAGCAGCAACGCCCGCTTGGGACAGGGGGTCCAGCCCCAGCATTTT
CASSNARLGQGVQPQHF
>TRBV10-3|TRBJ2-2|-|-
TGTGCCATCAGTGAGTCGAATACTATTATGGCCGGGGAGCTGTTTTTT
CAISESNTIMAGELFF
>TRBV6-5|TRBJ2-3|-|-
TGTGCCAGCAGTTACTCGAATGGGGGGGCCCCAGATACGCAGTATTTT
CASSYSNGGAPDTQYF
>TRBV30|TRBJ1-3|-|-
TGTGCCTGGAAATATGGAAACACCATATATTTT
CAWKYGNTIYF
>TRBV7-3|TRBJ2-5|TRBD1|-
TGTGCCAGAGACAGGGCTGAAGAGACCCAGTACTTC
CARDRAEETQYF
>TRBV9|TRBJ2-1|-|-
TGTGCCAGCAGCCCCCGTAAAGGGGGGGGATCCTACAATGAGCAGTTCTTC
CASSPRKGGGSYNEQFF
>TRBV30|TRBJ2-7|-|-
TGTGCCTGGAGTGGCCAGTCCTACGAGCAGTACTTC
CAWSGQSYEQYF
>TRBV27|TRBJ2-2|TRBD2|-
TGTGCCAGCAGTTTTAGCGGGGGGACAAACACCGGGGAGCTGTTTTTT
CASSFSGGTNTGELFF
>TRBV12-5|TRBJ1-2|-|-
TGTGCTAGTGGTTTGGTACAACCGGCCCTACCGGGAGGCTACACCTTC
CASGLVQPALPGGYTF
>TRBV11-2|TRBJ2-7|TRBD1|-
TGTGCCAGCAGCTTAGCGGGACAGGTACTTTACGAGCAGTACTTC
CASSLAGQVLYEQYF
>TRBV6-5|TRBJ1-2|TRBD1|-
TGTGCCAGCAGGAAGACAGGGAACCATGGCTACACCTTC
CASRKTGNHGYTF
>TRBV3-1/TRBV3-2|TRBJ1-2|-|-
TGTGCCAGCAGCACCCATGCCCTGGCGGGGGGTGATGGCTACACCTTC
CASSTHALAGGDGYTF
>TRBV9|TRBJ1-2|-|-
TGTGCCAGCAGCCGGGGGGGCAATAGTGGCTACACCTTC
CASSRGGNSGYTF
>TRBV14|TRBJ1-5|-|-
TGTGCCAGCAGCCGCAGGGGCCCCGGGGAGCCCCAGCATTTT
CASSRRGPGEPQHF
>TRBV4-2|TRBJ2-1|TRBD2|-
TGTGCCAGCAGCCAAGATGTACGGGGGGGCAACCTAGAGCAGTTCTTC
CASSQDVRGGNLEQFF
>TRBV29-1|TRBJ2-5|-|-
TGCAGCGCCTACAGACAGTACCAAGAGACCCAGTACTTC
CSAYRQYQETQYF
>TRBV5-6|TRBJ1-4|TRBD1|-
TGTGCCAGCAGCCCCCGGACAGGGCCGTTTTTT
CASSPRTGPFF
>TRBV6-5|TRBJ2-3|TRBD2|-
TGTGCCAGCAGTTACTCGAACGCGGGGGGCACAGATACGCAGTATTTT
CASSYSNAGGTDTQYF
>TRBV19|TRBJ1-4|TRBD1|-
TGTGCCAGTAGCGACAGGGGCAGGGGGAAACTGTTTTTT
CASSDRGRGKLFF
>TRBV6-5|TRBJ2-1|-|-
TGTGCCAGCACGGACACGTACAATGAGCAGTTCTTC
CASTDTYNEQFF
>TRBV30|TRBJ2-7|TRBD2|once
TGTGCCTGGAGTGTACGGGGGGGACTAGTAAGCCACGAGCAGTACTTC
CAWSVRGGLVSHEQYF
>TRBV25-1|TRBJ1-2|TRBD1|-
TGTGCCAGCTCTTCTGCCGGACAGGGCTTCTATGGCTACACCTTC
CASSSAGQGFYGYTF
>TRBV24-1|TRBJ2-3|TRBD1|-
TGTGCCACCAGTGATTTGGCAGGGGGCGCGACAGATACGCAGTATTTT
CATSDLAGGATDTQYF
>TRBV11-2|TRBJ2-2|-|-
TGTGCCAGCAGCTTCCGGGGAACGAACACCGGGGAGCTGTTTTTT
CASSFRGTNTGELFF
>TRBV7-8|TRBJ2-1|TRBD2|few
TGTGCCAGCAGCCCAGGAGCGGGGGGACCAAATGAGCAGTTCTTC
CASSPGAGGPNEQFF
>TRBV5-6|TRBJ1-4|TRBD1|-
TGTGCCAGCAGGCGTGCCGGGACAGCGGACGATGAAAAACTGTTTTTT
CASRRAGTADDEKLFF
>TRBV10-3|TRBJ2-1|TRBD2|-
TGTGCCATCAGTGTAGGGACTAGCGGGGGGTATGAGCAGTTCTTC
CAISVGTSGGYEQFF
>TRBV3-1/TRBV3-2|TRBJ1-1|-|-
TGTGCCAGCAGCCATGTGGGGACTAATCCCGAAGCTTTCTTT
CASSHVGTNPEAFF
>TRBV24-1|TRBJ1-2|TRBD1|-
TGTGCCACCAGTGAATCCCGGGACAGCCCCTATGGCTACACCTTC
CATSESRDSPYGYTF
>TRBV24-1|TRBJ1-6|TRBD1|-
TGTGCCACCTCGGGGACAGTCAAACCCTATAATTCACCCCTCCACTTT
CATSGTVKPYNSPLHF
>TRBV11-2|TRBJ1-2|-|-
TGTGCCAGCAGCTTTGGAGGATCTAACTATGGCTACACCTTC
CASSFGGSNYGYTF
>TRBV4-2|TRBJ2-7|TRBD1|-
TGTGCCAGCAGCCAAGTGGGCGGGACAGGGTTCGCCTACGAGCAGTACTTC
CASSQVGGTGFAYEQYF
>TRBV6-4|TRBJ1-5|-|-
TGTGCCAGCAGTGCAAACAGGGACCAGCCCCAGCATTTT
CASSANRDQPQHF
>TRBV9|TRBJ1-2|-|-
TGTGCCAGCAGCTTAGACGGTAACTATGGCTACACCTTC
CASSLDGNYGYTF
>TRBV11-2|TRBJ1-2|-|-
TGTGCCAGCAGCTTAGATCCGAGGTTTCTTGGCTACACCTTC
CASSLDPRFLGYTF
>TRBV3-1/TRBV3-2|TRBJ1-1|TRBD1|few
TGTGCCAGCAGCCCTCCGGGACAGGGGAGAGCTTTCTTT
CASSPPGQGRAFF
>TRBV5-8|TRBJ2-7|TRBD1|once
TGTGCCAGCAGCTCTGACAGGGGGCTCTACGAGCAGTACTTC
CASSSDRGLYEQYF
>TRBV14|TRBJ1-4|TRBD1|-
TGTGCCAGCAGCAAAAGGACAGGCTTTAATGAAAAACTGTTTTTT
CASSKRTGFNEKLFF
>TRBV9|TRBJ1-2|-|-
TGTGCCAGCAGCGCCTCCCGGACAGTTTCTGGCTACACCTTC
CASSASRTVSGYTF